This record looks at one T cell receptor beta chain sequence and its context. The antigen is not known. This sample stems from a study of fetal regulatory T cell absence and autoimmunity. Across the study: The IPEX patients lacked clinical diabetes but had exocrine pancreas autoimmunity. Findings and caveats of the study: The oligoclonal enrichment was interpreted as supporting antigen-driven pancreatic autoimmunity before birth in IPEX syndrome. Compared with cord blood, pancreas showed oligoclonal TCR enrichment, some clones over 80-fold.

This was a survey-level run. Method: immunoSEQ multiplex PCR; TCRdb's copy keeps in-frame clones and lacks some. The sample shows about 50,000 clones, around 85% of them seen only once. Germline V gene lookup returns CDR1 MNHNY and CDR2 SVGAGI (reference sequence). V was trimmed by 6 bases and J by 1 base, leaving 16 bases between them. The CDR3 covers 16 residues. The sequencing sample was made of cord blood. The V and J genes are TRBV6-6 and TRBJ1-3; a possible D gene is TRBD1 (6 bases). This TCR came from a newborn boy with IPEX syndrome. CDR3 loop: CASREQGYPSGNTIYF. The CDR3 coding sequence is TGTGCCAGCAGGGAACAGGGCTACCCTTCTGGAAACACCATATATTTT.